Shown below are 10 T cell receptor beta chains from a single sample sequenced in a study of monozygotic twins with inflammatory bowel disease. TCRdb re-called the 5' RACE reads and catalogs CDR3 proteins one per entry, DNA excluded. This sample's clone table lists around 450,000 distinct CDR3 sequences. The sample consisted of blood. Receptors originate from a human donor with ulcerative colitis or Crohn's disease, or a healthy co-twin of an affected twin (not recorded which).

The gene calls are TRBV19 and TRBJ2-3. Germline assignment: CDR1 LNHDA and CDR2 SQIVND (reference sequence). The CDR3 length is 14 residues. This CDR3 reads CASTTGGWADTQYF.

The V gene is TRBV28, the J gene TRBJ2-1. Germline V gene sequence: CDR1 MDHEN, CDR2 SYDVKM. CDR3 length: 15 amino acids. CDR3 in amino acids: CASSRTRSSYNEQFF.

V is TRBV20-1 and J is TRBJ1-4; TCRdb indicates TRBD1, and absent DNA this call remains unverified. The CDR3 is 13 amino acids. CDR1 is DFQATT, CDR2 SNEGSKA, per germline (reference sequence). CDR3: CSARGGGNEKLFF.

V gene TRBV4-2 combines with J gene TRBJ1-2; the TCRdb call, TRBD1, lacks DNA for checking. Germline assignment: CDR1 LGHNA and CDR2 YNFKEQ. This CDR3 is built from 14 residues. The CDR3: CASSPDSLDYGYTF.

The V and J genes are TRBV10-3 and TRBJ1-2. Per germline, CDR1 ENHRY and CDR2 SYGVKD. CDR3 size: 13 residues. The CDR3: CAISEGENYGYTF.

This chain uses TRBV6-5 with TRBJ2-7; TCRdb indicates TRBD1, and absent DNA this call remains unverified. Germline V gene lookup returns CDR1 MNHEY and CDR2 SVGAGI. The CDR3 runs 18 residues. This chain's CDR3 is CASSYGGGVSGASYEQYF.

The V gene is TRBV20-1, the J gene TRBJ2-5; TCRdb returns TRBD2, unconfirmable since there is no DNA. The CDR3 extends over 13 amino acids. Germline V CDR1 and CDR2: DFQATT, SNEGSKA (reference sequence). CDR3 loop: CSANTRGLETQYF.

The chain employs TRBV6-4 and TRBJ2-2; TCRdb's D call of TRBD1 is untestable without DNA. CDR3 length: 16 residues. CDR1 and CDR2 from the germline V gene are MRHNA and SNTAGT. This chain's CDR3 is CASSSVGGSSIGELFF.

The chain recombines TRBV20-1 with TRBJ2-7. The CDR3 has 14 residues. CDR1 and CDR2 from the germline V gene are DFQATT and SNEGSKA (reference sequence). The CDR3 protein is CSARSGTSSYEQYF.

This chain links TRBV6-2 or TRBV6-3 with TRBJ1-2; TCRdb gives TRBD1 as the D gene, but with no DNA this cannot be confirmed. Germline V CDR1 and CDR2: MNHEY, SVGEGT. This CDR3 has 14 amino acids. The CDR3 reads CASIHNPGSYGYTF.